Here is one T cell receptor (beta chain) with its context. This entry belongs to a study of response to subunit inactivated influenza vaccine. This CDR3 has 15 residues. Germline V CDR1 and CDR2: SGHTA, FQGNSA. V gave up 4 bases and J gave up 6 bases; unmatched junction bases: 10. TCRdb re-called the RT-PCR reads through MiXCR, storing one row per CDR3 protein. The sample yields about 540,000 distinct CDR3 sequences, 20% to 25% seen once. These data are also associated with another study on T cells expressing NK-cell markers. As that report states: Synthesis of TCR beta cDNA relied on 5'RACE template switching carrying UMIs. Among the experiments, several used an anti-gamma-delta TCR antibody to restrict sorting to alpha-beta TCR T cells.

V and J are TRBV7-2 and TRBJ2-7, with TRBD1 matching over 9 bases. This TCR derives from a man aged 45-65 years who received an inactivated influenza vaccine. The material was CD4+ T cells sorted from PBMCs, obtained 11 to 12 days after vaccination. The CDR3 nucleotides are TGTGCCAGCAGCTCTGGGACAGGGCGGTCCCTCGAGCAGTACTTC. It specifies CASSSGTGRSLEQYF.